Below, 14 T cell receptor beta chains from the same sample are listed, as sequenced in a study of T cells in Graves' hyperthyroidism and ophthalmopathy. Amplification yielded TCR beta CDR3 regions, with RNA transcripts as the source. The primer set for the first-round RT-PCR of the TCR CDR3 was HTBI. Each CDR3 protein gets one entry after TCRdb re-called the multiplex PCR reads with MiXCR. Of about 250,000 distinct CDR3 sequences in the sample, approximately 25% were seen once. Sequencing was carried out using blood. The receptors here all came from a woman between 40 and 55 years old with Graves' ophthalmopathy.

Ten or more counts support this clonotype. J is TRBJ2-7 and V is TRBV5-1, with 11 bases that match TRBD1. The junction had 1 base not matched to a gene; V was cut back by 0 bases and J by 5 bases. The CDR3 runs 14 residues. CDR1 and CDR2 (germline): SGHRS, YFSETQ. DNA for the CDR3: TGCGCCAGCAGCTTGGGGGACAGGGGGAACGAGCAGTACTTC. Translation gives CASSLGDRGNEQYF. Full variable domain (outside the CDR3, taken from reference TRBV5-1 and TRBJ2-7): KAGVTQTPRYLIKTRGQQVTLSCSPISGHRSVSWYQQTPGQGLQFLFEYFSETQRNKGNFPGRFSGRQFSNSRSEMNVSTLELGDSALYLCASSLGDRGNEQYFGPGTRLTVT.

This clonotype was picked up many times. V and J are TRBV7-2 and TRBJ2-7, with 7 positions matching TRBD2. This CDR3 spans 12 amino acids. The germline gives CDR1 SGHTA, CDR2 FQGNSA. The trim removed 5 bases at V and 7 bases at J, leaving 5 bases unmatched. The CDR3 DNA sequence: TGTGCCAGCAGCACTAGCGTGGGGGAGCAGTACTTC. This codes for CASSTSVGEQYF.

The chain has TRBV12-3 or TRBV12-4 and TRBJ2-7; 7 nucleotides agree with TRBD1. V lost 6 bases to trimming and J lost 4 bases; unmatched junction nucleotides: 12. The CDR3 spans 15 residues. For the CDR3, the DNA is TGTGCCAGCAGACCAAGCATACAGGGGCGGTACGAGCAGTACTTC. Encoded protein: CASRPSIQGRYEQYF.

This clonotype was seen repeatedly, ten times or more. The chain combines TRBV19 with TRBJ2-2, with 10 bases matching TRBD2. Trimming took 5 bases from V and 4 from J; bases not matched to a gene: 10. Germline V lookup: CDR1 LNHDA, CDR2 SQIVND (reference sequence). The CDR3 extends over 17 amino acids. This CDR3 reads CASSPRASGSVTGELFF. DNA for the CDR3: TGTGCCAGTAGTCCTCGGGCTAGCGGGAGTGTCACCGGGGAGCTGTTTTTT.

This clonotype has at least ten counts. This may stem from a read error, because a much larger clone lies one nucleotide away. The chain employs TRBV12-3 or TRBV12-4 and TRBJ1-1; 10 nucleotides line up with TRBD1. This CDR3 comprises 13 residues. The junction had 15 bases not matched to a gene; V was cut back by 10 bases and J by 13 bases. As DNA, the CDR3 is TGTGCCATTGGGGACAGGGGTTCGTCGAGAGTTTTCTTT. It encodes CAIGDRGSSRVFF.

This clonotype showed up many times. The rearrangement uses TRBV20-1 and TRBJ2-7, with a tentative D call TRBD2 (6 bases). The CDR3 loop spans 15 amino acids. The germline V gene has CDR1 DFQATT and CDR2 SNEGSKA (reference sequence). Trimming shortened V by 0 bases and J by 4 bases, and 16 bases separated the two germline ends. The CDR3 reads CSARDRTGVVYEQYF. In nucleotides, the CDR3 is TGCAGTGCTAGAGATCGAACGGGAGTCGTTTACGAGCAGTACTTC.

This clonotype was counted many times. The rearrangement links TRBV3-1 to TRBJ2-5; tentative D call: TRBD2 (6 bases). The CDR3 is 15 amino acids. Germline CDR1 reads LGHDT; CDR2 reads YNNKEL (reference sequence). The V end lost 1 base, the J end lost 5 bases, and 14 bases lay between the germline ends. CDR3 loop: CASSQGVGRGETQYF. The DNA for the CDR3 is TGTGCCAGCAGCCAAGGTGTCGGGAGAGGTGAGACCCAGTACTTC.

This clonotype appeared many times. The chain recombines TRBV12-3 or TRBV12-4 with TRBJ2-7; 7 bases match TRBD2. Germline trimming cut 0 bases from V and 7 bases from J; bases unmatched to any gene: 6. CDR3 size: 14 residues. The CDR3 DNA reads as TGTGCCAGCAGTTTAGCGGGCAGAGCGGGAGAGCAGTACTTC. Translated, it gives CASSLAGRAGEQYF.

This clonotype was seen a single time. The rearrangement links TRBV24-1 to TRBJ2-7, with TRBD1 as a possible D gene (6 bases). Looked up from germline, CDR1 is KGHDR and CDR2 is SFDVKD. V lost 1 base to trimming and J lost 6 bases, with 21 bases between them. The CDR3 is 17 amino acids. This chain's CDR3 is CATSDLKRTVEWSEQYF. The CDR3 DNA reads TGTGCCACCAGTGATTTAAAGCGGACAGTAGAGTGGTCCGAGCAGTACTTC.

This clonotype was detected only a few times. This chain uses TRBV6-1 with TRBJ2-7; the D is unclear. The CDR3 contains 11 residues. V lost 0 bases and J lost 10, with 7 bases in between. Germline-derived CDR1 and CDR2 are MNHNS and SASEGT. The CDR3 sequence is CASSEAKDQYF. The CDR3 DNA is TGTGCCAGCAGTGAAGCAAAGGACCAGTACTTC.

In its sample, this clonotype was seen many times. The chain has TRBV6-1 and TRBJ2-7; possible D gene TRBD1, 5 bases. This CDR3 is 13 amino acids long. Between the trimmed V and J ends, which lost 4 bases and 7 bases, there was a span of 14 bases. Germline assignment: CDR1 MNHNS and CDR2 SASEGT. DNA of the CDR3: TGTGCCAGCAGTGCCTCCCAGGGTGGAGAGCAGTACTTC. Amino acids: CASSASQGGEQYF.

In this sample, this clonotype turned up many times. The J gene is TRBJ2-7, the V gene TRBV6-5; TRBD2 aligns across 12 bases. V dropped 0 bases and J dropped 1; count of bases not matched to a gene: 1. CDR1 is MNHEY, CDR2 SVGAGI, per germline. This CDR3 comprises 16 residues. CDR3 in amino acids: CASSYSTSGSSYEQYF. Written as DNA, the CDR3 is TGTGCCAGCAGTTACTCGACTAGCGGGAGTTCCTACGAGCAGTACTTC.

Many counts were recorded for this clonotype. The V gene is TRBV24-1, the J gene TRBJ2-2; 7 positions agree with TRBD2. Germline CDR1 reads KGHDR; CDR2 reads SFDVKD. This CDR3 has 14 amino acids. Trimming removed 7 bases from V and 4 bases from J; junction bases left unmatched: 5. This chain's CDR3 is CATSGGTATGELFF. CDR3 sequence (DNA): TGTGCCACCAGCGGGGGGACTGCCACCGGGGAGCTGTTTTTT.

The J gene is TRBJ1-3, the V gene TRBV11-2; TRBD1 aligns across 7 bases. V shed 1 base and J 0 bases; nucleotides not matched to a gene: 12. CDR1 is SGHAT and CDR2 is FQNNGV in the germline V gene. There are 19 residues in the CDR3. CDR3 nucleotides: TGTGCCAGCAGCTTAGGGACAGGAGATCTTGTCGACTCTGGAAACACCATATATTTT. Encoded protein: CASSLGTGDLVDSGNTIYF.